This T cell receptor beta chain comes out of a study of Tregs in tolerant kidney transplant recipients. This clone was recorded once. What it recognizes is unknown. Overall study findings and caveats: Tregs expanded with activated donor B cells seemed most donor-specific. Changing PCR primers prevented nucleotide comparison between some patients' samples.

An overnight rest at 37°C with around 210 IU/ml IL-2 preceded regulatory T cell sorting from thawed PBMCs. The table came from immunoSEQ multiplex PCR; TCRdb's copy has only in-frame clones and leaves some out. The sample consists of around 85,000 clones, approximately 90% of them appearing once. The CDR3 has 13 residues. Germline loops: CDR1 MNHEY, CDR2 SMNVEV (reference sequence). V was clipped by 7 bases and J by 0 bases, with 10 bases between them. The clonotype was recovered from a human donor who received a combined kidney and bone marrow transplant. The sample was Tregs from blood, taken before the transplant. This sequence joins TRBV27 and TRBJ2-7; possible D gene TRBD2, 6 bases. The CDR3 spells CASKGTASYEQYF. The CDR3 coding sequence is TGTGCCAGCAAGGGGACTGCCTCCTACGAGCAGTACTTC.